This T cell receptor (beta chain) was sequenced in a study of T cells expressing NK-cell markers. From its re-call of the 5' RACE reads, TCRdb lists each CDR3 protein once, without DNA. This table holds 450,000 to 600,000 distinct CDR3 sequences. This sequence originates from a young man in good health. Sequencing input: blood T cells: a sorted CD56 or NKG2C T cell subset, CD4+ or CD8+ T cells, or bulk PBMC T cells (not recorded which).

The CDR3 spells CSARWDRGTNEQFF. The chain uses TRBV20-1 and TRBJ2-1; TCRdb's D gene call, TRBD1, goes unchecked for lack of DNA. The CDR3 is made up of 14 amino acids. The germline V gene encodes CDR1 DFQATT and CDR2 SNEGSKA (reference sequence).